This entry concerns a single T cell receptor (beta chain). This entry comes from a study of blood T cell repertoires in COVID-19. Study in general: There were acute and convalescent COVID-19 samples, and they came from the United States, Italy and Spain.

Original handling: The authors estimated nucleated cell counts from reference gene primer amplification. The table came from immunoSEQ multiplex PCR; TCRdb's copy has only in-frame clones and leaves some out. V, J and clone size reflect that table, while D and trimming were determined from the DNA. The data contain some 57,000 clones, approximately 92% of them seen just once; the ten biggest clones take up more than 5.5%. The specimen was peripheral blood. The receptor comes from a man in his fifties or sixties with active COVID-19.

The CDR3 nucleotides read TGTGCCAGCAGCCCGACTAGCGGGGGGCCGAACTACAATGAGCAGTTCTTC. It translates to CASSPTSGGPNYNEQFF. The chain employs TRBV6-2 or TRBV6-3 and TRBJ2-1, with 13 bases lining up with TRBD2. V shed 6 bases, J shed 3 bases, and the junction held 8 bases outside the gene matches. Germline CDR1 MNHEY, CDR2 SVGEGT. This CDR3 region has 17 residues.